The T cell receptor (beta chain) described here comes from a study of T cell repertoires in cytomegalovirus infection. Study at large: The public TCR beta signatures pointed to both CMV infection and matching HLA type.

Overall study findings and caveats: Of the TCR beta families, the public ones yielded a cumulative frequency that identified carriers of CMV plus the relevant HLA. Dominant in the ex vivo response were TCR beta clonotypes restricted by HLA-C and specific for CMV.

TCRdb ran MiXCR on the reads and lists one entry per CDR3 protein. The repertoire consists of nearly 700,000 distinct CDR3 sequences, with around 35% occurring once and the leading ten covering around a sixth. Germline V gene lookup returns CDR1 KGHSH and CDR2 LQKENI. The CDR3 covers 17 residues. V was cut by 0 bases and J by 5 bases, with 14 bases left in between. This clonotype is a singleton in its sample. Antigen unknown. Sequenced material: cultured PBMCs, taken from culture after CMV antigen stimulation. This sequence was found in a human donor in good health (CMV status not recorded). Some clones in this sample may be carry-over from other donors' samples. The chain is built from TRBV18 and TRBJ1-6; no firm D call. CDR3 amino acids: CASSPPNSQPDNSPLHF. The CDR3 DNA reads as TGTGCCAGCTCACCACCAAACAGCCAGCCCGATAATTCACCCCTCCACTTT.